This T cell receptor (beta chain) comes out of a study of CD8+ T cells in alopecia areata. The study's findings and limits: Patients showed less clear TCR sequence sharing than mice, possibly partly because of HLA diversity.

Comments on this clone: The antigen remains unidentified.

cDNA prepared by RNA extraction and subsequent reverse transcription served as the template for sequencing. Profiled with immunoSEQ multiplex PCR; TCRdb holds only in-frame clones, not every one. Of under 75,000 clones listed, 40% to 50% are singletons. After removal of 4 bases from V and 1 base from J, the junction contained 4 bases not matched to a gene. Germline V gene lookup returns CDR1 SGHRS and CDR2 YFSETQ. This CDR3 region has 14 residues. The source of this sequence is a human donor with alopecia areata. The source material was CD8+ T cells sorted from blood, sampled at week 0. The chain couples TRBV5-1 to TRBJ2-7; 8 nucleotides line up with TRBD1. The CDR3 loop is CASSVRDRSYEQYF. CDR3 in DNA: TGCGCCAGCAGCGTCCGGGACAGGTCCTACGAGCAGTACTTC.